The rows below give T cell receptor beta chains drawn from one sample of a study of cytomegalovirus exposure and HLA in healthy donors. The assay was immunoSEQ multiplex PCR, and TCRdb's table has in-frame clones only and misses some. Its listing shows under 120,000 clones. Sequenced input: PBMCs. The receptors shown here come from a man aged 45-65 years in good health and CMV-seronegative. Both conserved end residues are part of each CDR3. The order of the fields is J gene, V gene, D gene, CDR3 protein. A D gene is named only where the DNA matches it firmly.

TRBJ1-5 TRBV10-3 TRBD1 CAITDRVNQPQHF
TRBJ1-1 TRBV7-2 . CASSLYGGKTEAFF
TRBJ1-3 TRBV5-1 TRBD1 CASTLTGPGNTIYF
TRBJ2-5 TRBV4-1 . CASSQESGIETQYF
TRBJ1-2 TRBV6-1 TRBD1 CASGDRGNYGYTF
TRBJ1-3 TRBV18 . CASSPGQGGSGNTIYF
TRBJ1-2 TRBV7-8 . CASSRGLNYGYTF
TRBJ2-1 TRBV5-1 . CASSLQYNEQFF
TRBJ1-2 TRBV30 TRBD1 CAWSPGQYGYTF
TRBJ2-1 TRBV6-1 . CASSPPDSDYNEQFF
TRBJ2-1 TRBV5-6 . CASSLAEAGSPYNEQFF